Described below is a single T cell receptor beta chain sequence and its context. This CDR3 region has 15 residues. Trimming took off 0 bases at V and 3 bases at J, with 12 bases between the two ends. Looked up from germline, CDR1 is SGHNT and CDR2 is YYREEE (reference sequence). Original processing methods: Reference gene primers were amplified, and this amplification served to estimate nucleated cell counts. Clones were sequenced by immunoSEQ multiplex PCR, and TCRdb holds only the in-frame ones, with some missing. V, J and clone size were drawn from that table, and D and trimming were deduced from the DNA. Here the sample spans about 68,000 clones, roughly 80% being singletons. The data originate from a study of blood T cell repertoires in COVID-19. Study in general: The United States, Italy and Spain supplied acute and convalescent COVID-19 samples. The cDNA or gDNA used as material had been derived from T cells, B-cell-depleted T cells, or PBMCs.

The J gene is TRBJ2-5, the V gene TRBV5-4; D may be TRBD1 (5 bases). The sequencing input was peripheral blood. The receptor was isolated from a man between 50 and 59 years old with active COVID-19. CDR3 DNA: TGTGCCAGCAGCTTGGAAGTGGGGCTGGAAGAGACCCAGTACTTC. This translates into CASSLEVGLEETQYF.